The clone carrying this T cell receptor beta chain came up a few times. Its cognate antigen is unknown. There were only healthy Caucasians among the donors. The data stem from a study of identical twins. Study-wide findings and caveats: Models underpredicted monozygotic twin sharing of out-of-frame TCR alpha. Fewer insertions characterized abundant cord blood beta clonotypes, whereas memory repertoires showed none.

The ends lost 5 bases at V and 0 bases at J; junction bases unmatched: 7. This CDR3 contains 15 residues. Germline assignment: CDR1 DFQATT and CDR2 SNEGSKA (reference sequence). TCRdb reprocessed the 5' RACE reads via MiXCR and lists one record per CDR3 protein. The sample lists just under 650,000 distinct CDR3 sequences, roughly 7.2% occurring once. These data are also associated with another study on yellow fever vaccine responses in identical twins.

Sequenced material: PBMCs. This sequence was found in a woman under 30 in good health. V is TRBV20-1 and J is TRBJ2-7, with 10 bases aligning to TRBD2. The CDR3 DNA reads TGCAGTGCTCCTAGAGCGGGAGGGTTCTCCTACGAGCAGTACTTC. Translation: CSAPRAGGFSYEQYF.